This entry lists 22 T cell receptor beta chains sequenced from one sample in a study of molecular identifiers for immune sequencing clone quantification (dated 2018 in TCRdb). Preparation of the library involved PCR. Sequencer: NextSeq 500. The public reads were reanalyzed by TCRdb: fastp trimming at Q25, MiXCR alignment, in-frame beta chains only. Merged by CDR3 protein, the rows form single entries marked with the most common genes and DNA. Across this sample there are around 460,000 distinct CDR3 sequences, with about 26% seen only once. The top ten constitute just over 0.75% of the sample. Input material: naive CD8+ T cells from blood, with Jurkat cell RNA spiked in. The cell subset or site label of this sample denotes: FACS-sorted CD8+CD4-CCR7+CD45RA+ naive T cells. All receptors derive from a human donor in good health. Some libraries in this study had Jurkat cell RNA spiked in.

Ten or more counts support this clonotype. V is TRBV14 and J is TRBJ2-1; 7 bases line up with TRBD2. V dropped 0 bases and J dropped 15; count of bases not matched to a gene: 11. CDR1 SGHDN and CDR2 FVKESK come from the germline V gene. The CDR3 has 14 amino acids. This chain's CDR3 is CASSQDLSGEGWFF. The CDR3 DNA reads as TGTGCCAGCAGCCAAGATCTGAGCGGGGAAGGTTGGTTCTTC. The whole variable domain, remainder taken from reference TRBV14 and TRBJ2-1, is EAGVTQFPSHSVIEKGQTVTLRCDPISGHDNLYWYRRVMGKEIKFLLHFVKESKQDESGMPNNRFLAERTGGTYSTLKVQPAELEDSGVYFCASSQDLSGEGWFFGPGTRLTVL.

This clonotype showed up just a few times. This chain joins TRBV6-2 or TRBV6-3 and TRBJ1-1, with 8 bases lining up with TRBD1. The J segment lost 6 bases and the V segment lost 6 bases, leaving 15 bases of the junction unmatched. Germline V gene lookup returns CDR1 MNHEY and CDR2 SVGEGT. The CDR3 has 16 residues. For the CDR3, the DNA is TGTGCCAGCAGCCACCTACGGACAGGGCTGGGTGCTGAAGCTTTCTTT. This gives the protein CASSHLRTGLGAEAFF.

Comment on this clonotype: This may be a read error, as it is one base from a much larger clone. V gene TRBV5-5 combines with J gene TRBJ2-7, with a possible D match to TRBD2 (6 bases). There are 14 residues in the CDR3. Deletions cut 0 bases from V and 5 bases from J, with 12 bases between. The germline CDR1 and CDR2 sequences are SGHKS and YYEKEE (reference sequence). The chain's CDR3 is CASSLGSGADEQYF. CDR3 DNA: TGTGCCAGCAGCTTGGGGTCGGGAGCCGACGAGCAGTACTTC.

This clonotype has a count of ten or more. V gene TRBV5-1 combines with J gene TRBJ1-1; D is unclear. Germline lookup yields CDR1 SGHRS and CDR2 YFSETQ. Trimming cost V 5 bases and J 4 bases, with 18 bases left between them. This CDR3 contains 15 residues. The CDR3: CASRAWGSGGTEAFF. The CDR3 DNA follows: TGCGCCAGCAGAGCTTGGGGATCAGGTGGCACTGAAGCTTTCTTT.

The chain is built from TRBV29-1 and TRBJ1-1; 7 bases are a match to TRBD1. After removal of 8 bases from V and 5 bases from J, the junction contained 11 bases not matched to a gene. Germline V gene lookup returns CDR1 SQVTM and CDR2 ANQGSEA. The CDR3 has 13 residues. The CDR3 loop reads CSSETGMGTEAFF. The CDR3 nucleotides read TGCAGCTCGGAGACAGGGATGGGGACTGAAGCTTTCTTT.

DNA of the CDR3: TGTGCCAGCAGCGCCGTACCCAGGGGGGGAGACACCGGGGAGCTGTTTTTT. Amino acids: CASSAVPRGGDTGELFF. The chain has TRBV11-2 and TRBJ2-2; D might be TRBD1 or TRBD2, each matching 7 bases. Trimming stripped 5 bases from V and 3 bases from J, with 19 bases between. The CDR3 has 17 residues. Germline lookup yields CDR1 SGHAT and CDR2 FQNNGV.

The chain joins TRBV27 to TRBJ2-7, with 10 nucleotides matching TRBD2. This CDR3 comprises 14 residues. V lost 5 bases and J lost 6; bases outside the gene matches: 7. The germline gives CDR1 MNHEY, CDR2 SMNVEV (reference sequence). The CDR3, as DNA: TGTGCCAGCAGTAGTCTAGCGGGAGCCCGCGAGCAGTACTTC. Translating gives CASSSLAGAREQYF.

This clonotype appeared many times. DNA of the CDR3: TGCGCCAGCAGCCACCGGACCTCAGGAAACACCATATATTTT. It yields the protein CASSHRTSGNTIYF. V usage is TRBV10-2 and J usage is TRBJ1-3; no firm D call. The V end was cut by 6 bases, the J end by 4 bases, with 13 bases between. CDR1 is WSHSY, CDR2 SAAADI, per germline. CDR3 length equals 14 residues.

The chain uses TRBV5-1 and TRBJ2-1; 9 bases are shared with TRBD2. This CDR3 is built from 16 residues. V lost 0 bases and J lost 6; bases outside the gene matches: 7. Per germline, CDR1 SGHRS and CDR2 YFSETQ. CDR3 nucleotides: TGCGCCAGCAGCTTGGCTTTGGGACTAGCATCCAATGAGCAGTTCTTC. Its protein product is CASSLALGLASNEQFF.

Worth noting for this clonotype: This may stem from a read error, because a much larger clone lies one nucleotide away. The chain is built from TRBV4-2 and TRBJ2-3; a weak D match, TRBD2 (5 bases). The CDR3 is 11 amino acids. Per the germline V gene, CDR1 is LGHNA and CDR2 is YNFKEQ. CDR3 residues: CTSGHTDTQYF. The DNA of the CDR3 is TGTACCAGCGGCCACACTGATACGCAGTATTTT.

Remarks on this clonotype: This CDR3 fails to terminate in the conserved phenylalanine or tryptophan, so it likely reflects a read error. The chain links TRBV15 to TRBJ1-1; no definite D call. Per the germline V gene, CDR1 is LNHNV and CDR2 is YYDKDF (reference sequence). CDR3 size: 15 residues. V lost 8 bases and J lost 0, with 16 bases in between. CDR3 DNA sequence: TGTGCCACCTCTTTTACGCAGGCCATGAACACTGAAGCTTTCCTT. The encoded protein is CATSFTQAMNTEAFL.

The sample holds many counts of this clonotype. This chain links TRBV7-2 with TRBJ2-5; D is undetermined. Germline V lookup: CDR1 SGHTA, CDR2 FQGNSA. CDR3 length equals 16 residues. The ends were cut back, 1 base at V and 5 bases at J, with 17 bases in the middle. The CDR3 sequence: CASSLEPGFGLETQYF. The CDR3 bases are TGTGCCAGCAGCTTAGAGCCTGGTTTCGGGTTGGAGACCCAGTACTTC.

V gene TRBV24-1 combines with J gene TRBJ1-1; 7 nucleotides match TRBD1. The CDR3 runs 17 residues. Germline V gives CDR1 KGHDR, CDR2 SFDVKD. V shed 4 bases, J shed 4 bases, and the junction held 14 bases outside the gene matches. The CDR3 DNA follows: TGTGCCACCAGTGACCCTGACAGGGTGGAGGAGACCACTGAAGCTTTCTTT. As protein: CATSDPDRVEETTEAFF.

The CDR3 region has the DNA TGTGCCAGCAGTGAAACCGGGACAGGGAGCTCCTATAATTCACCCCTCCACTTT. Translated, it gives CASSETGTGSSYNSPLHF. This sequence joins TRBV6-5 and TRBJ1-6, with 9 bases lining up with TRBD1. The CDR3 runs 18 residues. Per germline, CDR1 MNHEY and CDR2 SVGAGI. V lost 5 bases and J lost 0; bases outside the gene matches: 8.

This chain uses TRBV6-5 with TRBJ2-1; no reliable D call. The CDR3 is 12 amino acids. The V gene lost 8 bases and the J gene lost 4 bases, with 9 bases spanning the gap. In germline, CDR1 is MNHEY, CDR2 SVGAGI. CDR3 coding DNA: TGTGCCAGCGGTGAGGTATACAATGAGCAGTTCTTC. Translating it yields CASGEVYNEQFF.

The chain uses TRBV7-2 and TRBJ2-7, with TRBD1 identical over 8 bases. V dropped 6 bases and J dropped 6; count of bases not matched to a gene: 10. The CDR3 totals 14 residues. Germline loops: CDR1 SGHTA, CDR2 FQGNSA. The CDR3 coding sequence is TGTGCCAGCAGAAGGACAGGGCAGACCTTCGAGCAGTACTTC. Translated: CASRRTGQTFEQYF.

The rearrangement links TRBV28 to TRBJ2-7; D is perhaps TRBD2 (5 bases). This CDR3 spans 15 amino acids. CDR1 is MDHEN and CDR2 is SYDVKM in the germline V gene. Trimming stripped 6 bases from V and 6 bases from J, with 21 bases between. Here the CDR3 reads CASRGIRAPAGEQYF. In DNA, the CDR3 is TGTGCCAGCAGAGGTATCCGGGCCCCGGCGGGCGAGCAGTACTTC.

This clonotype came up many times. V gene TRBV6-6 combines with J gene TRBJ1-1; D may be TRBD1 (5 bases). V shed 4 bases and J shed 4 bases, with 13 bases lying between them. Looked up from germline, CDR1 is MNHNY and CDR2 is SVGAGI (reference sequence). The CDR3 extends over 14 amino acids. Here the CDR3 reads CASSWGGGGTEAFF. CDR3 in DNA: TGTGCCAGCAGTTGGGGCGGGGGGGGCACTGAAGCTTTCTTT.

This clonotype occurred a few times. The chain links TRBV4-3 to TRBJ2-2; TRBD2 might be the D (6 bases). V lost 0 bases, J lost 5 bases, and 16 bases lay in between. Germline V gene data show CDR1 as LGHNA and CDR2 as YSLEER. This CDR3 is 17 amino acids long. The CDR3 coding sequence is TGCGCCAGCAGCCAAGATCTATTGAGCGGAGGGACCGGGGAGCTGTTTTTT. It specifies CASSQDLLSGGTGELFF.

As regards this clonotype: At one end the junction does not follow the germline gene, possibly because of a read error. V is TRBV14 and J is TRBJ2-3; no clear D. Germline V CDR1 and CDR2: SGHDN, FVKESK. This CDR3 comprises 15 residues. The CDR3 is CARSQVPSFADTQYF. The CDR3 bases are TGTGCCAGGAGCCAAGTTCCGAGTTTCGCAGATACGCAGTATTTT.

The DNA for the CDR3 is TGTGCCAGCACTCCCGGACTAGCGCTAGAGCAGTACTTC. Encoded protein: CASTPGLALEQYF. V and J are TRBV6-5 and TRBJ2-7; the match to TRBD2 covers 9 bases. The V gene end was trimmed by 7 bases and the J gene end by 7 bases; junction bases not matched to a gene: 8. Looked up from germline, CDR1 is MNHEY and CDR2 is SVGAGI. CDR3 length equals 13 residues.

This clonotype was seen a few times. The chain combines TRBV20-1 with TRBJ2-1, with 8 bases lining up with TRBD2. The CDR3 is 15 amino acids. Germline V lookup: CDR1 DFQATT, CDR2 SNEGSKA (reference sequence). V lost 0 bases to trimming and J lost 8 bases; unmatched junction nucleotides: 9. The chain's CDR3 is CSARDLSGSYDEQFF. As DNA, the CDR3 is TGCAGTGCTAGAGATCTGAGCGGGAGTTATGATGAGCAGTTCTTC.